This is a list of T cell receptor beta chains from one sample in a study of type 1 and type 2 diabetes patients. MiXCR, applied by TCRdb to the multiplex PCR reads, yields one record per CDR3 protein. The sample shows about 270,000 distinct CDR3 sequences, 45% to 60% of them seen only once. Sample: peripheral blood mononuclear cells (PBMCs). The receptors shown here come from a man younger than 30 with type 2 diabetes. Each CDR3 is given with its conserved first and last residue. A D gene is named only where the DNA matches it firmly. For some rows the clone size is stated as once, few or many, or as a class when expanded; others skip it.

CASILSTSTDTQYF,TGTGCCAGCATCCTATCCACGAGCACAGATACGCAGTATTTT,TRBV7-2,TRBJ2-3,.,.
CASNDAGQGHNEQFF,TGTGCCAGCAACGACGCGGGACAGGGTCACAATGAGCAGTTCTTC,TRBV27,TRBJ2-1,TRBD1,.
CSVRTDYEQYF,TGCAGCGTGCGGACAGACTACGAGCAGTACTTC,TRBV29-1,TRBJ2-7,.,.
CAIAGTGRNNEQFF,TGTGCCATCGCCGGGACAGGACGAAACAATGAGCAGTTCTTC,TRBV10-3,TRBJ2-1,TRBD1,.
CASSMLRGNEQYF,TGTGCCAGTAGTATGCTCAGGGGAAACGAGCAGTACTTC,TRBV19,TRBJ2-7,.,.
CARGAPSSYEQYF,TGTGCCAGAGGGGCCCCCTCCTCCTACGAGCAGTACTTC,TRBV2,TRBJ2-7,.,.
CASSLPRTGPGGLATYYEQYF,TGTGCCAGTAGTTTACCCCGGACAGGACCTGGCGGACTAGCGACCTACTACGAGCAGTACTTC,TRBV19,TRBJ2-7,TRBD2,few
CASGSSGTDTQYF,TGCGCCAGCGGGTCTAGCGGCACAGATACGCAGTATTTT,TRBV7-3,TRBJ2-3,.,.
CASSLGAGEAETQYF,TGTGCCAGCAGCTTAGGGGCAGGGGAGGCGGAGACCCAGTACTTC,TRBV11-3,TRBJ2-5,.,.
CASRFGLGSSADTQYF,TGTGCCAGCAGATTCGGGCTAGGATCTAGCGCAGATACGCAGTATTTT,TRBV27,TRBJ2-3,.,once